The entry below describes one TCR beta chain. What it recognizes is unknown. The data were obtained in a study of multiple sclerosis patients with progressive multifocal leukoencephalopathy. Time point defined: time of PML onset. Study-level results: Expanded clones at PML onset predated and persisted through natalizumab therapy. It is unclear whether the findings reflect JC virus infection or general immunocompromise. No common TRBV or TRBJ usage or pairing appeared at PML. Lower normalized Shannon entropy suggested reduced TRB diversity in most PML patients.

Assay: immunoSEQ multiplex PCR; the TCRdb copy retains only in-frame clones and omits some. The sample lists approximately 31,000 clones; roughly 84% were seen once. V lost 7 bases to trimming and J lost 6 bases; unmatched junction nucleotides: 5. This CDR3 has 14 amino acids. CDR1 and CDR2 from the germline V gene are MNHEY and SVGAGI. The TCR originated in a human donor with progressive multifocal leukoencephalopathy. The chain combines TRBV6-5 with TRBJ1-6, with 8 bases lining up with TRBD1. This specimen was PBMCs, taken from a patient treated with natalizumab. The DNA for the CDR3 is TGTGCCAGCACTCCAACAGGGGGTAATTCACCCCTCCACTTT. Protein sequence: CASTPTGGNSPLHF.